This is a list of T cell receptor beta chains from one sample in a study of T cell responses to AZD1222 COVID-19 vaccine. The table came from immunoSEQ multiplex PCR; TCRdb's copy has only in-frame clones and leaves some out. The sample lists around 140,000 clones, roughly nine tenths occurring once. The material sequenced was peripheral blood, taken on day 0 of AZD1222 vaccination. These receptors were obtained from an adult in good health. CDR3s include the opening cysteine and the closing phenylalanine or tryptophan.

v_call	j_call	cdr3_aa
TRBV30	TRBJ2-7	CAWGGQGAYEQYF
TRBV18	TRBJ1-5	CASSPVTGNGGQPQHF
TRBV9	TRBJ2-2	CASSPSSPGELFF
TRBV6-5	TRBJ1-1	CASSYSWNTEAFF
TRBV2	TRBJ1-2	CASSEVGGQANYGYTF
TRBV20-1	TRBJ1-1	CSATGNTEAFF
TRBV29-1	TRBJ2-7	CSVESSESYEQYF
TRBV6-5	TRBJ1-3	CASETAGQGGNTIYF
TRBV6-4	TRBJ2-3	CASSEDGSTDTQYF
TRBV9	TRBJ1-1	CASSVLMNTEAFF
TRBV7-8	TRBJ2-7	CASSRGGKAVFYEQYF
TRBV13	TRBJ2-7	CASRPSGRAYEQYF
TRBV5-4	TRBJ1-5	CASSVGPNSNQPQHF
TRBV6-5	TRBJ1-2	CASSSNFGRRGSYTF
TRBV6-6	TRBJ1-1	CASSENTEAFF
TRBV9	TRBJ2-5	CASSAQAGTPGETQYF
TRBV21-1	TRBJ1-1	CASSRDRGSFGAFF
TRBV7-9	TRBJ2-1	CASRAPPSGKNNEQFF
TRBV19	TRBJ2-5	CASSSRDGRQETQYF
TRBV6-6	TRBJ1-2	CASSQQGFSGYTF
TRBV7-9	TRBJ1-1	CASSLGARGNTEAFF
TRBV5-1	TRBJ2-1	CASGYRGWNEQFF